This passage covers 27 T cell receptor beta chains from one sample sequenced in a study of CD8 T cells in Susac syndrome. When the RNA was reverse transcribed, random hexamers were used with an input of 0.5 to 1 ug. TCRdb passed the immunoSEQ multiplex PCR reads through MiXCR, listing each CDR3 protein once. Of approximately 150,000 distinct CDR3 sequences in the sample, roughly 94% were seen once. Source material: CD4+ T cells from PBMCs. The receptors derive from a human donor in good health.

This chain connects TRBV7-9 to TRBJ2-3; the D gene is possibly TRBD2 (6 bases). This CDR3 contains 14 residues. CDR1 SEHNR and CDR2 FQNEAQ come from the germline V gene (reference sequence). Trimming took 5 bases from V and 4 from J, leaving 13 bases between them. The CDR3 DNA is TGTGCCAGCAGCCAACGCGGGGTTCCAGATACGCAGTATTTT. Its translation: CASSQRGVPDTQYF.

The chain recombines TRBV6-1 with TRBJ1-1; TRBD1 aligns across 8 bases. Trimming at V came to 1 base and at J to 1 base, leaving 5 bases not matched to a gene. The CDR3 has 16 amino acids. Germline loops: CDR1 MNHNS, CDR2 SASEGT. CDR3 residues: CASSEGVGQGNTEAFF. CDR3 sequence (DNA): TGTGCCAGCAGTGAAGGTGTAGGACAGGGGAACACTGAAGCTTTCTTT.

CDR3 coding DNA: TGTGCCAGCAGCCGGACCCTCAGCAATCAGCCCCAGCATTTT. Translation gives CASSRTLSNQPQHF. The chain employs TRBV7-2 and TRBJ1-5; D uncertain. The germline gives CDR1 SGHTA, CDR2 FQGNSA. Trimming cost V 5 bases and J 1 base, with 9 bases left between them. The CDR3 is 14 residues long.

This clonotype was found a few times. CDR3 in DNA: TGTGCCAGCAGTTTTTCTAACACTGAAGCTTTCTTT. Its translation is CASSFSNTEAFF. The chain carries TRBV12-3 or TRBV12-4 and TRBJ1-1; no clear D gene. CDR3 size: 12 residues. V lost 3 bases and J 2 bases, leaving 4 bases between the germline ends.

V and J are TRBV19 and TRBJ1-1, with a tentative D call TRBD1 (5 bases). Germline assignment: CDR1 LNHDA and CDR2 SQIVND (reference sequence). This CDR3 comprises 13 residues. V lost 6 bases to trimming and J lost 5 bases, with 13 bases between them. CDR3 sequence reads: CASRSGPPTEAFF. The CDR3 DNA follows: TGTGCCAGTAGGTCGGGACCCCCGACTGAAGCTTTCTTT.

The rearrangement joins TRBV7-8 to TRBJ2-3; D remains ambiguous. Per the germline V gene, CDR1 is SGHVS and CDR2 is FQNEAQ. The CDR3 is 13 residues long. The V and J ends lost 1 base and 3 bases respectively, with 5 bases between them. For the CDR3, the DNA is TGTGCCAGCAGCTTAGTTGAGACAGATACGCAGTATTTT. Its protein product is CASSLVETDTQYF.

The rearrangement uses TRBV2 and TRBJ1-4; TRBD1 agrees at 7 bases. Germline V gives CDR1 SNHLY, CDR2 FYNNEI. Trimming at V came to 5 bases and at J to 8 bases, leaving 14 bases not matched to a gene. The CDR3 totals 16 residues. The CDR3 DNA sequence: TGTGCCAGCAGTCCTGAAACAGGGGTAGAGTTAGAAAAACTGTTTTTT. This gives the protein CASSPETGVELEKLFF.

CDR3: CSVRRGSNTGELFF. CDR3 DNA: TGCAGCGTTCGGAGGGGGTCGAACACCGGGGAGCTGTTTTTT. This sequence joins TRBV29-1 and TRBJ2-2; D is perhaps TRBD1 or TRBD2 (6 bases each). V lost 5 bases and J 0 bases, leaving 10 bases between the germline ends. In germline, CDR1 is SQVTM, CDR2 ANQGSEA. The CDR3 has 14 residues.

V is TRBV5-1 and J is TRBJ2-7; 8 nucleotides match TRBD2. The germline V gene encodes CDR1 SGHRS and CDR2 YFSETQ. The V segment lost 4 bases and the J segment 0 bases; nucleotides outside the gene matches: 6. The CDR3 totals 15 residues. The CDR3 protein is CASSVGLGSSYEQYF. The DNA for the CDR3 is TGCGCCAGCAGCGTGGGACTAGGCAGCTCCTACGAGCAGTACTTC.

The genes are TRBV4-1 and TRBJ2-3; perhaps TRBD1 as D (6 bases). This CDR3 comprises 14 residues. V was trimmed by 4 bases and J by 2 bases, leaving 10 bases between them. CDR1 and CDR2 (germline): MGHRA, YSYEKL. Written as DNA, the CDR3 is TGCGCCAGCAGCCCACGGACAGCCACAGATACGCAGTATTTT. Protein product: CASSPRTATDTQYF.

V is TRBV3-1 and J is TRBJ2-3; a weak D match, TRBD2 (6 bases). The CDR3 length is 15 residues. CDR1 is LGHDT, CDR2 YNNKEL, per germline (reference sequence). V was trimmed by 4 bases and J by 0 bases, leaving 11 bases between them. CDR3 sequence: CASSRISGSTDTQYF. The CDR3 nucleotides read TGTGCCAGCAGCCGCATTAGCGGTAGCACAGATACGCAGTATTTT.

The V call is TRBV30, the J call TRBJ1-1, with D possibly being TRBD1 (5 bases). Germline V lookup: CDR1 GTSNPN, CDR2 SVGIG (reference sequence). Trimming cost V 0 bases and J 10 bases, with 12 bases left between them. The length of the CDR3 is 12 residues. Here the CDR3 reads CAWSVGVTAAFF. Written as DNA, the CDR3 is TGTGCCTGGAGTGTAGGGGTAACAGCAGCTTTCTTT.

The count of this clonotype is one. The CDR3 DNA sequence: TGTGCCAGCAGCTTAGTGGGCGGTTCAACGCAGTATTTT. Protein: CASSLVGGSTQYF. The V and J genes are TRBV11-2 and TRBJ2-3, with no clear D. CDR1 and CDR2 from the germline V gene are SGHAT and FQNNGV. This CDR3 contains 13 residues. Trimming pared 1 base from V and 9 bases from J, leaving 11 bases between.

The CDR3 protein is CATLAGRAENTIYF. The CDR3, as DNA: TGTGCCACGCTTGCGGGGCGGGCTGAAAACACCATATATTTT. J is TRBJ1-3 and V is TRBV6-5; perhaps TRBD1 as D (5 bases). The V end lost 10 bases, the J end lost 6 bases, and 19 bases lay between the germline ends. The length of the CDR3 is 14 residues. Per the germline V gene, CDR1 is MNHEY and CDR2 is SVGAGI.

The chain carries TRBV3-1 and TRBJ2-1, with 9 bases matching TRBD2. With V trimmed by 0 bases and J by 4 bases, 4 bases remained unmatched. This CDR3 has 16 residues. Germline V gene data show CDR1 as LGHDT and CDR2 as YNNKEL (reference sequence). CDR3 residues: CASSQEKLAGYNEQFF. The CDR3, as DNA: TGTGCCAGCAGCCAAGAAAAGCTAGCGGGATACAATGAGCAGTTCTTC.

The gene calls are TRBV5-1 and TRBJ2-5; possibly TRBD1 for D (8 bases). Germline assignment: CDR1 SGHRS and CDR2 YFSETQ. The length of the CDR3 is 15 residues. The V end was cut by 3 bases, the J end by 2 bases, with 14 bases between. The CDR3 sequence: CASSSLQGGQETQYF. CDR3 DNA: TGCGCCAGCAGCTCGTTACAGGGGGGGCAAGAGACCCAGTACTTC.

The chain uses TRBV7-6 and TRBJ2-2, with D perhaps matching TRBD2 (5 bases). Germline loops: CDR1 SGHVS, CDR2 FNYEAQ. V gave up 6 bases and J gave up 5 bases, with 16 bases separating them. There are 15 residues in the CDR3. The CDR3 DNA reads as TGTGCCAGCAGGCCCATCGGAGGTCCGACCGGGGAGCTGTTTTTT. It encodes CASRPIGGPTGELFF.

This chain uses TRBV4-2 with TRBJ1-2; possibly TRBD1 for D (5 bases). Germline V lookup: CDR1 LGHNA, CDR2 YNFKEQ. The CDR3 loop spans 15 amino acids. The V and J ends lost 0 bases and 4 bases respectively, with 12 bases between them. CDR3 nucleotide sequence: TGTGCCAGCAGCCAAGATGGGACTCGGTTCTATGGCTACACCTTC. It translates to CASSQDGTRFYGYTF.

The chain is built from TRBV6-6 and TRBJ2-7; 11 bases are a match to TRBD2. Germline-derived CDR1 and CDR2 are MNHNY and SVGAGI (reference sequence). Trimming at V came to 4 bases and at J to 4 bases, leaving 9 bases not matched to a gene. The CDR3 has 16 residues. Here the CDR3 reads CASSWGMGLADYEQYF. The CDR3 DNA reads as TGTGCCAGCAGTTGGGGTATGGGACTAGCGGATTACGAGCAGTACTTC.

The chain carries TRBV20-1 and TRBJ2-1; D is unresolved. V was clipped by 6 bases and J by 2 bases, with 17 bases between them. CDR1 and CDR2 (germline): DFQATT, SNEGSKA (reference sequence). The CDR3 has 15 amino acids. CDR3 sequence (DNA): TGCAGTGCCCTGACTGTGACGGGCCCCTACAATGAGCAGTTCTTC. Protein product: CSALTVTGPYNEQFF.

This CDR3 reads CASTTKWGDTEAFF. CDR3 sequence (DNA): TGTGCCAGTACCACCAAGTGGGGGGACACTGAAGCTTTCTTT. V gene TRBV19 combines with J gene TRBJ1-1; the D gene is possibly TRBD1 (5 bases). The CDR3 totals 14 residues. V was pared by 7 bases and J by 3 bases, with 15 bases between. The germline CDR1 and CDR2 sequences are LNHDA and SQIVND (reference sequence).

This CDR3 is CASSLGGKGETQYF. Written as DNA, the CDR3 is TGTGCCAGCAGCTTGGGGGGAAAAGGGGAGACCCAGTACTTC. J is TRBJ2-5 and V is TRBV5-6; D gene unclear. V lost 0 bases to trimming and J lost 5 bases, with 11 bases between them. The CDR3 sequence is 14 residues long. CDR1 is SGHDT, CDR2 YYEEEE, per germline.

The chain links TRBV15 to TRBJ1-1; D not certain. The CDR3 sequence is 15 residues long. Per the germline V gene, CDR1 is LNHNV and CDR2 is YYDKDF (reference sequence). The germline V and J ends were trimmed by 0 bases and 4 bases, with 12 bases remaining between them. Here the CDR3 reads CATSRDPYWGTEAFF. The CDR3 DNA sequence: TGTGCCACCAGCAGAGATCCCTACTGGGGCACTGAAGCTTTCTTT.

This clonotype appeared a few times. One junction end disagrees with the germline gene, perhaps due to a read error. The rearrangement joins TRBV5-1 to TRBJ1-1; tentative D call: TRBD1 (5 bases). Germline lookup yields CDR1 SGHRS and CDR2 YFSETQ. The CDR3 runs to 13 residues. This CDR3 is CASSFGGGTEAFF. DNA for the CDR3: TGTGCCAGCAGTTTTGGCGGGGGCACTGAAGCTTTCTTT.

The chain links TRBV6-6 to TRBJ2-2, with 7 positions matching TRBD2. The CDR3 is 15 amino acids. Germline V gene lookup returns CDR1 MNHNY and CDR2 SVGAGI (reference sequence). J gave up 2 bases and V 7 bases, and 7 bases lay outside the gene matches. The CDR3 reads CASKKLALNTGELFF. The DNA of the CDR3 is TGTGCCAGCAAGAAACTAGCGCTTAACACCGGGGAGCTGTTTTTT.

This clonotype occurred once. The CDR3, as DNA: TGTGCCAGCAGTTACGGGCAGCGTCAGGCGGGAGAGACCCAGTACTTC. This translates into CASSYGQRQAGETQYF. The V and J genes are TRBV6-2 or TRBV6-3 and TRBJ2-5; D is perhaps TRBD2 (5 bases). The CDR3 has 16 amino acids. Germline V gene sequence: CDR1 MNHEY, CDR2 SVGEGT. Trimming removed 2 bases from V and 4 bases from J, with 17 bases in between.

V usage is TRBV20-1 and J usage is TRBJ1-5, with D unresolved. Per germline, CDR1 DFQATT and CDR2 SNEGSKA (reference sequence). Trimming removed 0 bases at V and 4 bases at J, with 4 bases between. This CDR3 spans 12 amino acids. CDR3 coding DNA: TGCAGTGCTAGAGATCGAAATCAGCCCCAGCATTTT. It specifies CSARDRNQPQHF.